This T cell receptor beta chain was documented in a study of CD8 T cells in Susac syndrome. cDNA came from roughly 0.53 to 1 ug RNA primed by random hexamers. TCRdb processed the immunoSEQ multiplex PCR reads anew with MiXCR; each CDR3 protein has one entry. This table has fewer than 85,000 distinct CDR3 sequences, about 95% appearing once. This clonotype was counted a single time. The specimen sequenced was CD8+ T cells from PBMCs. This clonotype was obtained from a human donor with multiple sclerosis.

The CDR3 loop is CASSLDPGLAGETQYF. Written as DNA, the CDR3 is TGTGCCAGCAGCTTGGACCCGGGACTAGCCGGGGAGACCCAGTACTTC. This chain links TRBV5-4 with TRBJ2-5, with 9 bases that match TRBD2. This CDR3 has 16 residues. J lost 5 bases, V lost 0 bases, and 8 bases had no gene match. Germline V gives CDR1 SGHNT, CDR2 YYREEE (reference sequence).